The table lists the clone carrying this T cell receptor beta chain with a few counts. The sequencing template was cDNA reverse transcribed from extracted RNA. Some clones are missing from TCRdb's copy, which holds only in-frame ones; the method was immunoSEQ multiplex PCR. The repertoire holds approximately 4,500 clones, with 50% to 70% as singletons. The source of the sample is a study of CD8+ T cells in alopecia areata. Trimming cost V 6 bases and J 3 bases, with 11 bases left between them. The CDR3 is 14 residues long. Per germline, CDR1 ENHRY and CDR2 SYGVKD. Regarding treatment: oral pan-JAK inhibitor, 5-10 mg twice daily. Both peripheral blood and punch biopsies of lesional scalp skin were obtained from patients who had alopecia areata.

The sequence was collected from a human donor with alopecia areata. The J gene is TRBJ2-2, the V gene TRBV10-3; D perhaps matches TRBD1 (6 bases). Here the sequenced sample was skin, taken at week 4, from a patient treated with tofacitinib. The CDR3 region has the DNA TGTGCCATCAGCCGCGAGGGGGACACCGGGGAGCTGTTTTTT. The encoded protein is CAISREGDTGELFF.